A single sample is the source of the 20 T cell receptor beta chains below, sequenced in a study of T cells in localized non-small cell lung cancer. TCRdb's copy holds only in-frame clones and misses some; the assay was immunoSEQ multiplex PCR. The repertoire has over a thousand clones, about 23% of them found once; the top ten carry 17%. The material sequenced was normal lung tissue next to the tumor, taken before any cancer treatment. The receptors shown here come from a male donor at least 60 years old with stage III squamous cell lung carcinoma.

This clone showed up just a few times. The rearrangement links TRBV11-3 to TRBJ1-2; 7 bases are a match to TRBD1. With V trimmed by 1 base and J by 4 bases, 3 bases remained unmatched. This CDR3 is 14 amino acids long. Germline-derived CDR1 and CDR2 are SGHNT and YENEEA. CDR3 sequence reads: CASSLGGGSYGYTF. CDR3 coding DNA: TGTGCCAGCAGCTTAGGAGGGGGCTCCTATGGCTACACCTTC.

There are a few counts of this clone. The V call is TRBV23-1, the J call TRBJ1-3; D is undetermined. TRBV23-1 is treated as an ORF (open reading frame) with a function not yet certain. The CDR3 is 13 residues long. V gave up 5 bases and J gave up 2 bases, with 7 bases separating them. CDR3 DNA: TGCGCCAGCAGTTCATTACCTGGAAACACCATATATTTT. Encoded protein: CASSSLPGNTIYF.

The sample holds a few counts of this clone. The CDR3: CASSLSYNTGELFF. For the CDR3, the DNA is TGTGCCAGCAGCTTGTCTTATAACACCGGGGAGCTGTTTTTT. This rearrangement joins TRBV11-3 to TRBJ2-2; D uncertain. The V and J ends lost 3 bases and 2 bases respectively, with 7 bases between them. The CDR3 consists of 14 residues. Germline V CDR1 and CDR2: SGHNT, YENEEA.

The rearrangement uses TRBV11-3 and TRBJ2-2; the D gene is possibly TRBD2 (6 bases). This CDR3 is built from 14 residues. Per germline, CDR1 SGHNT and CDR2 YENEEA. Trimming removed 1 base at V and 5 bases at J, with 8 bases between. CDR3 region: CASSLVEGTGELFF. CDR3 DNA: TGTGCCAGCAGCTTAGTGGAGGGTACCGGGGAGCTGTTTTTT.

The chain carries TRBV11-3 and TRBJ1-1, with D maybe TRBD1 (5 bases). Germline lookup yields CDR1 SGHNT and CDR2 YENEEA. The CDR3 is 15 residues long. Trimming pared 5 bases from V and 5 bases from J, leaving 18 bases between. The CDR3 sequence: CASSLKGSGGTEAFF. Here the CDR3 DNA reads TGTGCCAGCAGCCTGAAGGGGTCGGGGGGAACTGAAGCTTTCTTT. Based on the CDR3 plus reference TRBV11-3 and TRBJ1-1, the full variable domain is EAGVVQSPRYKIIEKKQPVAFWCNPISGHNTLYWYLQNLGQGPELLIRYENEEAVDDSQLPKDRFSAERLKGVDSTLKIQPAELGDSAVYLCASSLKGSGGTEAFFGQGTRLTVV.

V usage is TRBV9 and J usage is TRBJ2-1; D is possibly TRBD1 (5 bases). The V gene's germline CDR1 is SGDLS and CDR2 YYNGEE. This CDR3 has 12 amino acids. The V end was cut by 2 bases, the J end by 10 bases, with 10 bases between. The CDR3 loop reads CASSVFDSEQFF. Written as DNA, the CDR3 is TGTGCCAGCAGCGTTTTCGACAGCGAGCAGTTCTTC.

This sequence joins TRBV30 and TRBJ2-7, with D possibly TRBD1 on 5 matching bases. Germline CDR1 GTSNPN, CDR2 SVGIG (reference sequence). Trimming removed 2 bases at V and 1 base at J, with 9 bases between. The CDR3 consists of 13 residues. The CDR3 reads CAWSSDSSYEQYF. DNA for the CDR3: TGTGCCTGGAGTTCCGACAGTTCCTACGAGCAGTACTTC.

This clone was counted a few times. The CDR3 region has the DNA TGTGCCAGCAGCTTGGGACAGGGGGTTGGGTATGGCTACACCTTC. This translates into CASSLGQGVGYGYTF. The J gene is TRBJ1-2, the V gene TRBV11-3; 11 bases line up with TRBD1. This CDR3 region has 15 residues. Germline V gene data show CDR1 as SGHNT and CDR2 as YENEEA. V gave up 3 bases and J gave up 5 bases; unmatched junction bases: 5.

This clone was observed a handful of times. The chain is built from TRBV10-2 and TRBJ2-7; 7 bases map to TRBD1. The CDR3 covers 15 residues. Germline V gene data show CDR1 as WSHSY and CDR2 as SAAADI. Trimming removed 0 bases from V and 3 bases from J; junction bases left unmatched: 5. CDR3 in DNA: TGCGCCAGCAGTGAGTCTTTGACAGGGAACTACGAGCAGTACTTC. Its translation: CASSESLTGNYEQYF.

This clone is large. The chain combines TRBV18 with TRBJ1-4; D gene unclear. Germline CDR1 is KGHSH and CDR2 is LQKENI. V shed 1 base and J shed 0 bases, with 9 bases lying between them. CDR3 size: 16 residues. CDR3 nucleotide sequence: TGTGCCAGCTCACCACTGCCTGGGACAACTAATGAAAAACTGTTTTTT. This codes for CASSPLPGTTNEKLFF.

The V and J genes are TRBV9 and TRBJ1-4, with TRBD1 as a possible D gene (5 bases). V gave up 1 base and J gave up 6 bases, with 13 bases separating them. This CDR3 has 15 amino acids. Germline CDR1 reads SGDLS; CDR2 reads YYNGEE. The CDR3 coding sequence is TGTGCCAGCAGCGTAAGTTGGCAGGGAGATGAAAAACTGTTTTTT. Translated, it gives CASSVSWQGDEKLFF.

The rearrangement uses TRBV10-3 and TRBJ1-1; D call uncertain. Trimming removed 0 bases at V and 6 bases at J, with 11 bases between. Germline V gene lookup returns CDR1 ENHRY and CDR2 SYGVKD. The CDR3 has 14 residues. This chain's CDR3 is CAISESRSSPEAFF. The CDR3 DNA reads as TGTGCCATCAGTGAGTCCCGGTCTAGTCCTGAAGCTTTCTTT.

This clone is categorized as large (0.1 to 1%). V usage is TRBV19 and J usage is TRBJ1-1; D ambiguous. Germline loops: CDR1 LNHDA, CDR2 SQIVND (reference sequence). There are 14 residues in the CDR3. V lost 5 bases and J lost 1, with 11 bases in between. The DNA for the CDR3 is TGTGCCAGTAGTCCGGGCAGACAGAACACTGAAGCTTTCTTT. It is translated as CASSPGRQNTEAFF.

The chain links TRBV10-3 to TRBJ1-2, with D perhaps TRBD1 (6 bases). Germline CDR1 and CDR2: ENHRY and SYGVKD. The length of the CDR3 is 15 residues. The V end was cut by 2 bases, the J end by 2 bases, with 12 bases between. The CDR3, as DNA: TGTGCCATCAGTGAGAGAGACAGGACGAACTATGGCTACACCTTC. It specifies CAISERDRTNYGYTF.

V and J are TRBV16 and TRBJ2-6; D is uncertain. Germline V lookup: CDR1 KGHSY, CDR2 FQNENV. The CDR3 has 18 residues. Deletions cut 3 bases from V and 4 bases from J, with 19 bases between. The CDR3 loop reads CASSQDLGPLPGANVLTF. The CDR3, as DNA: TGTGCCAGCAGCCAGGACCTAGGCCCCCTCCCCGGGGCCAACGTCCTGACTTTC.

This clone is judged medium-sized. The CDR3 loop reads CASSPRQPASNYGYTF. CDR3 nucleotide sequence: TGTGCCAGCAGCCCCCGACAGCCAGCTTCTAACTATGGCTACACCTTC. The chain links TRBV11-3 to TRBJ1-2; the D gene is possibly TRBD1 (5 bases). This CDR3 has 16 residues. Deletions cut 5 bases from V and 0 bases from J, with 16 bases between. From germline, CDR1 is SGHNT and CDR2 YENEEA.

The chain uses TRBV6-8 and TRBJ2-3; 13 bases match TRBD2. The junction had 10 bases not matched to a gene; V was cut back by 6 bases and J by 1 base. The CDR3 length is 18 residues. Germline V gene sequence: CDR1 MNHGY, CDR2 SAAAGT. DNA of the CDR3: TGTGCCAGCAGCCAGACTAGCGGGAGGTCCCGGGGCACAGATACGCAGTATTTT. It codes for CASSQTSGRSRGTDTQYF.

In its sample, this clone was seen a few times. In nucleotides, the CDR3 is TGTGCCTGGAGTGTACGTCTAGCCGGTTACGAGCAGTACTTC. Encoded protein: CAWSVRLAGYEQYF. This rearrangement joins TRBV30 to TRBJ2-7, with D perhaps matching TRBD2 (5 bases). Between the trimmed V and J ends, which lost 0 bases and 4 bases, there was a span of 13 bases. CDR3 length equals 14 residues. Germline loops: CDR1 GTSNPN, CDR2 SVGIG (reference sequence). Based on the CDR3 plus reference TRBV30 and TRBJ2-7, the full variable domain is SQTIHQWPATLVQPVGSPLSLECTVEGTSNPNLYWYRQAAGRGLQLLFYSVGIGQISSEVPQNLSASRPQDRQFILSSKKLLLSDSGFYLCAWSVRLAGYEQYFGPGTRLTVT.

The V and J genes are TRBV6-1 and TRBJ1-2; the D is unclear. Trimming left V 1 base short and J 0 bases short, with 9 bases between. The germline gives CDR1 MNHNS, CDR2 SASEGT. The CDR3 has 15 residues. CDR3 loop: CASSEEKGSNYGYTF. The CDR3 DNA is TGTGCCAGCAGTGAAGAGAAGGGCTCTAACTATGGCTACACCTTC.

This clone occurred a few times. CDR3 in DNA: TGTGCCTGGAGTAGGCCTCCTAACTATGGCTACACCTTC. This translates into CAWSRPPNYGYTF. The genes are TRBV30 and TRBJ1-2; D unresolved. The CDR3 has 13 amino acids. Germline V CDR1 and CDR2: GTSNPN, SVGIG (reference sequence). V shed 2 bases and J shed 0 bases, with 7 bases lying between them.